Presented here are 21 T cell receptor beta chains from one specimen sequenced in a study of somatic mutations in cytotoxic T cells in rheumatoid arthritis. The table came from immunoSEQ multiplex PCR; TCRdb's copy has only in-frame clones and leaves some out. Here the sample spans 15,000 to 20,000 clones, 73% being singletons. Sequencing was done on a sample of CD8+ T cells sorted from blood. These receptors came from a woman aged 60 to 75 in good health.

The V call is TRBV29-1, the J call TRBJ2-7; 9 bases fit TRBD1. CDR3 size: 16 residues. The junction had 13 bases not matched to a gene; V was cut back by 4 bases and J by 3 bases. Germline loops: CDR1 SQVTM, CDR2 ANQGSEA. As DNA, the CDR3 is TGCAGCGTTGCATTACAGGGGGCATCCCTCCTCTACGAGCAGTACTTC. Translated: CSVALQGASLLYEQYF.

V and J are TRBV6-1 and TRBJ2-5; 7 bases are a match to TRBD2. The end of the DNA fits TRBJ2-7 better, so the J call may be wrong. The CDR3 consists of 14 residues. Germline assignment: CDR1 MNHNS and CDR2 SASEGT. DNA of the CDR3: TGTGCCAGCAGCCCGGCTAGCGGCGGCTACGAGCAGTACTTC. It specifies CASSPASGGYEQYF.

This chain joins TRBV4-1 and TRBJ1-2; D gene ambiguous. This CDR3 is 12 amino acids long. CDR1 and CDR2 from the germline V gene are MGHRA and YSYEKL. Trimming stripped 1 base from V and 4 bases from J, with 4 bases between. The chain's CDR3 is CASSQGTYGYTF. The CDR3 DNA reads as TGCGCCAGCAGCCAAGGGACCTATGGCTACACCTTC.

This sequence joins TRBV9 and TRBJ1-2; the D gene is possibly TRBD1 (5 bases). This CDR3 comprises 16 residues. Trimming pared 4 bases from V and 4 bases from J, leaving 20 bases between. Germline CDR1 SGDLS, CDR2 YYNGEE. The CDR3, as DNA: TGTGCCAGCAGCCCTCGGGCCCTGGAGGGGTCCTATGGCTACACCTTC. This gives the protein CASSPRALEGSYGYTF.

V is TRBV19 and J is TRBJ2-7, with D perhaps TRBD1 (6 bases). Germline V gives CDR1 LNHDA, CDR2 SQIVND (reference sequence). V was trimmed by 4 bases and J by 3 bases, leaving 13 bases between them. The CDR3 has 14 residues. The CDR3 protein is CASSTRQAVYEQYF. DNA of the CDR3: TGTGCCAGTAGTACCCGACAGGCCGTCTACGAGCAGTACTTC.

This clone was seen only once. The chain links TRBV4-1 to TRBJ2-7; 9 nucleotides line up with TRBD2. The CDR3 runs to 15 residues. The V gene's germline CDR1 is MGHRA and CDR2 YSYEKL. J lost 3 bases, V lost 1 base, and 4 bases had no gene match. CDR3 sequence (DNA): TGCGCCAGCAGCCAAGTTGGGACTAGCATCTACGAGCAGTACTTC. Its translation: CASSQVGTSIYEQYF.

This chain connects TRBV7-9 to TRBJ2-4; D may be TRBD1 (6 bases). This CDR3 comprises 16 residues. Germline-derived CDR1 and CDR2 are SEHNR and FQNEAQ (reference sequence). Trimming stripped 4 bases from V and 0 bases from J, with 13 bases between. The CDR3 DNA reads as TGTGCCAGCAGCTCCTCAGGGGAACTAGCCAAAAACATTCAGTACTTC. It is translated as CASSSSGELAKNIQYF. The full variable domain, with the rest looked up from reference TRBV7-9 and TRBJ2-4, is DTGVSQNPRHKITKRGQNVTFRCDPISEHNRLYWYRQTLGQGPEFLTYFQNEAQLEKSRLLSDRFSAERPKGSFSTLEIQRTEQGDSAMYLCASSSSGELAKNIQYFGAGTRLSVL.

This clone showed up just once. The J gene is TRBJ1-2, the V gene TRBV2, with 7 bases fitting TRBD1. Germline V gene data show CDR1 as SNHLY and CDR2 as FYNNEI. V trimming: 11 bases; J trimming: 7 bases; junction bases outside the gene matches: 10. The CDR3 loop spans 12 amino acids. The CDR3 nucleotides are TGTGCCGGTCAACAGGGGTCGGGTGGCTACACCTTC. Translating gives CAGQQGSGGYTF.

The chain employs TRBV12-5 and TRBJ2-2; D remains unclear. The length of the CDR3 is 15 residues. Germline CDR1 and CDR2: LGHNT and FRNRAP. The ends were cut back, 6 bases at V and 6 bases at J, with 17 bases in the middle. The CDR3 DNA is TGTGCTAGTGGCGATTTGGTAGGGATGGCCGGGGAGCTGTTTTTT. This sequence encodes CASGDLVGMAGELFF. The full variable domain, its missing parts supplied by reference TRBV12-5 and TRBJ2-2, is DARVTQTPRHKVTEMGQEVTMRCQPILGHNTVFWYRQTMMQGLELLAYFRNRAPLDDSGMPKDRFSAEMPDATLATLKIQPSEPRDSAVYFCASGDLVGMAGELFFGEGSRLTVL.

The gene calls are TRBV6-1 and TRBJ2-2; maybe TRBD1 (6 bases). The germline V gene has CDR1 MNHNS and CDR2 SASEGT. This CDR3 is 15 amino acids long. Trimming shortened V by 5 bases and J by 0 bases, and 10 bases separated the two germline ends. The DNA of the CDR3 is TGTGCCAGCAGTACCGACAGGCCGAACACCGGGGAGCTGTTTTTT. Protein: CASSTDRPNTGELFF.

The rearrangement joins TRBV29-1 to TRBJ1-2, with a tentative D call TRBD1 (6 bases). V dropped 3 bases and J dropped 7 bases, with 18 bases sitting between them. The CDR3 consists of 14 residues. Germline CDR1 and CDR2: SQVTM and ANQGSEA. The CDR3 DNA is TGCAGCGTTGAGGCTAGGGGGAGGAGGGCTGGCTACACCTTC. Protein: CSVEARGRRAGYTF.

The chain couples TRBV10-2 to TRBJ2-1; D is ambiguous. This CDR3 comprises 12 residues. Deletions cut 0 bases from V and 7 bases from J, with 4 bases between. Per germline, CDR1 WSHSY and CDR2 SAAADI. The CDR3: CASSESWNEQFF. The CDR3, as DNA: TGCGCCAGCAGTGAGTCGTGGAATGAGCAGTTCTTC.

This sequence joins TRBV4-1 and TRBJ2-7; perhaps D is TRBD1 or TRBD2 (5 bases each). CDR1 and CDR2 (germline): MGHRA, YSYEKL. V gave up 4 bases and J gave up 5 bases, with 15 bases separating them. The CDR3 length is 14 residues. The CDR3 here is CASSPGTGSDEQYF. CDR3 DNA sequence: TGCGCCAGCAGCCCAGGGACGGGGTCTGACGAGCAGTACTTC.

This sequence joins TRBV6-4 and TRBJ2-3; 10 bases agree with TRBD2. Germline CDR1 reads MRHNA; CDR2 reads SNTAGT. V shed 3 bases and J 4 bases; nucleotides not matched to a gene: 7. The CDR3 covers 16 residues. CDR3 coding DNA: TGTGCCAGCAGTGAGGGAGAGCGGGGGGGCCCAGATACGCAGTATTTT. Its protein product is CASSEGERGGPDTQYF.

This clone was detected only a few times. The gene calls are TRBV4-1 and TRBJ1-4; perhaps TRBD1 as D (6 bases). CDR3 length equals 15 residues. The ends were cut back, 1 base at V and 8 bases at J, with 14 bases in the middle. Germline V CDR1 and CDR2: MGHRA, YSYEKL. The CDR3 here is CASSQVGGGLEKLFF. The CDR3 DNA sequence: TGCGCCAGCAGCCAAGTCGGCGGGGGCTTAGAAAAACTGTTTTTT.

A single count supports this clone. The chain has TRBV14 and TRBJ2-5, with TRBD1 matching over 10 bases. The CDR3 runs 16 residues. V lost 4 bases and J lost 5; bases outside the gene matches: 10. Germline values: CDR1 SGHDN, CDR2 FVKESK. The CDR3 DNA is TGTGCCAGCAGCCGAATTGGACAGGGGGGTTTCGAGACCCAGTACTTC. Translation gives CASSRIGQGGFETQYF.

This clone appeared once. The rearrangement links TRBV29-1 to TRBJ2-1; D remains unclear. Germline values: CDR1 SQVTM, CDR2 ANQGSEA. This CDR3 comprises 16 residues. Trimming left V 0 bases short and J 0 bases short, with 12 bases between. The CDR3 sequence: CSVEDLTFASYNEQFF. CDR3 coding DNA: TGCAGCGTTGAAGATCTGACATTCGCCTCCTACAATGAGCAGTTCTTC.

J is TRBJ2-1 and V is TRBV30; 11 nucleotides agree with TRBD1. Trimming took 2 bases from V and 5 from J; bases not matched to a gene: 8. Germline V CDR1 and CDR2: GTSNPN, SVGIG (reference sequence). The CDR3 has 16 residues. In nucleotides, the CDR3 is TGTGCCTGGAGTCCGCTGGGACAGGGGGATGACAATGAGCAGTTCTTC. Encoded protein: CAWSPLGQGDDNEQFF. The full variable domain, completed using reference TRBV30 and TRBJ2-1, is SQTIHQWPATLVQPVGSPLSLECTVEGTSNPNLYWYRQAAGRGLQLLFYSVGIGQISSEVPQNLSASRPQDRQFILSSKKLLLSDSGFYLCAWSPLGQGDDNEQFFGPGTRLTVL.

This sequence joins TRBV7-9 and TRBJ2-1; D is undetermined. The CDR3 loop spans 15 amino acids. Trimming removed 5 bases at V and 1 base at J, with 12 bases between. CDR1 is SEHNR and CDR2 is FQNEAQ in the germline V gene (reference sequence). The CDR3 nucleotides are TGTGCCAGCAGCACTCCTAGTGGGTCCTACAATGAGCAGTTCTTC. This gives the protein CASSTPSGSYNEQFF.

The CDR3 DNA sequence: TGTGCCAGCAGTGCGACTAGCCGGGGATGGGCCACAGATACGCAGTATTTT. Translation gives CASSATSRGWATDTQYF. The gene calls are TRBV6-1 and TRBJ2-3; 7 bases agree with TRBD2. The V gene's germline CDR1 is MNHNS and CDR2 SASEGT. This CDR3 has 17 residues. J gave up 2 bases and V 4 bases, and 12 bases lay outside the gene matches.

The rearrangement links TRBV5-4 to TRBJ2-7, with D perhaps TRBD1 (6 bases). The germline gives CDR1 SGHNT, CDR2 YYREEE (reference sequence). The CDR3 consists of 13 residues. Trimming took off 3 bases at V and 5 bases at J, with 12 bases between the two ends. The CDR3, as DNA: TGTGCCAGCAGCTCGGCAGGGGATGACGAGCAGTACTTC. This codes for CASSSAGDDEQYF.